One sample yielded the 31 T cell receptor beta chains listed below, sequenced in a study of CD8+CD57+ T cells in acquired aplastic anemia. TCR beta VDJ combinations and CDR3 sequences were profiled from genomic DNA. One entry per CDR3 protein results from TCRdb running MiXCR on the reads. There are about 130,000 distinct CDR3 sequences in the sample; 48% occur only once, and 2% to 3% lies in the top ten. The sample was sorted CD4+, CD8+, or CD8+CD57+ T cells (not recorded which) from PBMCs. The receptors shown here come from a human donor in good health, serving as a control.

This chain joins TRBV2 and TRBJ1-2; TRBD1 aligns across 9 bases. Germline CDR1 SNHLY, CDR2 FYNNEI. J lost 5 bases, V lost 11 bases, and 12 bases had no gene match. The CDR3 totals 14 residues. The CDR3 protein is CAGRIGTGKYGYTF. CDR3 nucleotide sequence: TGTGCCGGACGAATAGGGACAGGGAAATATGGCTACACCTTC.

The rearrangement joins TRBV7-3 to TRBJ2-1, with 10 bases identical to TRBD2. With 5 bases clipped from V and 8 bases from J, the junction kept 9 bases outside the gene matches. Germline CDR1 and CDR2: SGHTA and FQGTGA. This CDR3 spans 15 amino acids. CDR3 amino acids: CASSRSGGAWDEQFF. The CDR3 region has the DNA TGTGCCAGCAGCCGAAGCGGGGGGGCCTGGGATGAGCAGTTCTTC.

The chain employs TRBV5-1 and TRBJ1-1; D is ambiguous. V dropped 0 bases and J dropped 1 base, with 7 bases sitting between them. There are 14 residues in the CDR3. Germline lookup yields CDR1 SGHRS and CDR2 YFSETQ. CDR3 loop: CASSLAGSNTEAFF. CDR3 coding DNA: TGCGCCAGCAGCTTGGCCGGCTCGAACACTGAAGCTTTCTTT.

The J gene is TRBJ2-7, the V gene TRBV2; D is possibly TRBD1 (5 bases). The CDR3 runs 14 residues. Trimming shortened V by 1 base and J by 3 bases, and 10 bases separated the two germline ends. CDR1 and CDR2 from the germline V gene are SNHLY and FYNNEI. The CDR3 sequence is CASSEENRFYEQYF. CDR3 DNA: TGTGCCAGCAGTGAAGAAAACAGGTTCTACGAGCAGTACTTC. Looking up the rest from reference TRBV2 and TRBJ2-7 gives the full variable domain: EPEVTQTPSHQVTQMGQEVILRCVPISNHLYFYWYRQILGQKVEFLVSFYNNEISEKSEIFDDQFSVERPDGSNFTLKIRSTKLEDSAMYFCASSEENRFYEQYFGPGTRLTVT.

CDR3 protein: CAISERGRRNYGYTF. DNA for the CDR3: TGTGCCATCAGTGAACGAGGGCGGCGAAACTATGGCTACACCTTC. The gene calls are TRBV10-3 and TRBJ1-2, with unresolved D. The germline CDR1 and CDR2 sequences are ENHRY and SYGVKD. The CDR3 contains 15 residues. Trimming took 3 bases from V and 2 from J, leaving 13 bases between them.

This clonotype was observed many times. V is TRBV27 and J is TRBJ1-1; D is unresolved. This CDR3 contains 14 residues. The germline CDR1 and CDR2 sequences are MNHEY and SMNVEV (reference sequence). Trimming cost V 6 bases and J 0 bases, with 11 bases left between them. The CDR3 loop is CASRLSQMNTEAFF. The CDR3 region has the DNA TGTGCCAGCAGACTCTCACAAATGAACACTGAAGCTTTCTTT.

This chain joins TRBV20-1 and TRBJ1-6; TRBD1 agrees at 7 bases. The CDR3 covers 15 residues. Trimming removed 6 bases from V and 6 bases from J; junction bases left unmatched: 11. Germline V CDR1 and CDR2: DFQATT, SNEGSKA (reference sequence). The CDR3 DNA reads as TGCAGTGCCGTAGACAGGGTGTCTGGTAATTCACCCCTCCACTTT. The encoded protein is CSAVDRVSGNSPLHF.

This clonotype was observed a few times. The gene calls are TRBV25-1 and TRBJ1-4; D not certain. Trimming removed 8 bases from V and 2 bases from J, with 9 bases in between. The germline V gene has CDR1 MGHDK and CDR2 SYGVNS. The CDR3 is 13 amino acids. The CDR3 DNA reads TGTGCCAGCCAGAACCCCACTAATGAAAAACTGTTTTTT. Amino acids: CASQNPTNEKLFF.

J is TRBJ2-5 and V is TRBV20-1; 10 positions match TRBD2. V lost 4 bases, J lost 0 bases, and 5 bases stayed unmatched. This CDR3 is built from 15 residues. CDR1 is DFQATT, CDR2 SNEGSKA, per germline (reference sequence). CDR3 amino acids: CSAIPSGGNQETQYF. The CDR3 DNA is TGCAGTGCTATCCCTAGCGGGGGAAACCAAGAGACCCAGTACTTC.

Details on this clonotype: An end of the junction does not agree with germline; a read error may underlie this. The chain employs TRBV27 and TRBJ1-1, with 8 bases identical to TRBD1. CDR3 length: 15 residues. Germline V gene lookup returns CDR1 MNHEY and CDR2 SMNVEV (reference sequence). In DNA, the CDR3 is TGTGCCAGCAGTTTAAGGGTGGACAGGGCTGGTGGAGCTCTCTTT. It encodes CASSLRVDRAGGALF.

This clonotype was seen only a few times. The rearrangement joins TRBV13 to TRBJ2-5; 9 bases align to TRBD1. The CDR3 is 14 amino acids. Germline trimming cut 8 bases from V and 4 bases from J; bases unmatched to any gene: 8. Germline assignment: CDR1 PRHDT and CDR2 FYEKMQ (reference sequence). The CDR3 nucleotides read TGTGCCAGCCGAAAACAGGGGGCGTTAGAGACCCAGTACTTC. Residues: CASRKQGALETQYF.

This clonotype has a count of ten or more. CDR3 nucleotide sequence: TGTGCCAGCAGCCCCCCCTCGACTAGCCGAACAGATACGCAGTATTTT. Amino acid sequence: CASSPPSTSRTDTQYF. The rearrangement links TRBV11-1 to TRBJ2-3; 7 nucleotides line up with TRBD2. The CDR3 runs 16 residues. After removal of 5 bases from V and 3 bases from J, the junction contained 11 bases not matched to a gene. The germline V gene encodes CDR1 SGHAT and CDR2 FQDESV (reference sequence). The whole variable domain, remainder taken from reference TRBV11-1 and TRBJ2-3, is EAEVAQSPRYKITEKSQAVAFWCDPISGHATLYWYRQILGQGPELLVQFQDESVVDDSQLPKDRFSAERLKGVDSTLKIQPAELGDSAMYLCASSPPSTSRTDTQYFGPGTRLTVL.

On this clonotype itself: Just one base apart from a much larger clone, this may be a read error. This sequence joins TRBV3-1 and TRBJ1-2, with 7 bases fitting TRBD1. This CDR3 spans 14 amino acids. Germline V gene sequence: CDR1 LGHDT, CDR2 YNNKEL (reference sequence). The junction had 3 bases not matched to a gene; V was cut back by 5 bases and J by 0 bases. CDR3 loop: CASSNRGSNYGYTF. The CDR3 DNA follows: TGTGCCAGCAGCAACAGGGGCTCTAACTATGGCTACACCTTC. The whole variable domain, filled in from reference TRBV3-1 and TRBJ1-2, reads DTAVSQTPKYLVTQMGNDKSIKCEQNLGHDTMYWYKQDSKKFLKIMFSYNNKELIINETVPNRFSPKSPDKAHLNLHINSLELGDSAVYFCASSNRGSNYGYTFGSGTRLTVV.

This clonotype was recorded many times. This chain connects TRBV6-1 to TRBJ1-2; D is undetermined. The V gene lost 7 bases and the J gene lost 1 base, with 7 bases spanning the gap. Per the germline V gene, CDR1 is MNHNS and CDR2 is SASEGT. The CDR3 has 12 amino acids. The CDR3 here is CASTRSNYGYTF. The CDR3 DNA follows: TGTGCCAGCACCAGGAGTAACTATGGCTACACCTTC.

The chain joins TRBV10-3 to TRBJ1-3; the match to TRBD1 covers 8 bases. Trimming removed 5 bases from V and 8 bases from J; junction bases left unmatched: 17. The CDR3 sequence is 17 residues long. Germline values: CDR1 ENHRY, CDR2 SYGVKD. CDR3 residues: CAISQPGQELYGYTIYF. CDR3 nucleotide sequence: TGTGCCATCAGTCAGCCGGGACAGGAACTATATGGCTACACCATATATTTT.

This chain joins TRBV7-3 and TRBJ2-3; 11 bases map to TRBD2. V was clipped by 5 bases and J by 3 bases; unmatched bases: 4. The germline V gene encodes CDR1 SGHTA and CDR2 FQGTGA. The CDR3 is 15 amino acids. The CDR3 DNA sequence: TGTGCCAGCAGCATTGCTAGCGGGGGGACAGATACGCAGTATTTT. Its translation is CASSIASGGTDTQYF.

As concerns this clonotype: Since a much larger clone is just one base distant, this may be a read error. V is TRBV6-1 and J is TRBJ1-4; D unclear. This CDR3 has 13 amino acids. Germline V CDR1 and CDR2: MNHNS, SASEGT. CDR3 region: CASSKTGNEELFF. The CDR3 DNA reads TGTGCCAGCAGTAAGACGGGTAATGAAGAACTGTTTTTT.

The chain links TRBV5-6 to TRBJ2-6; D unclear. Germline CDR1 is SGHDT and CDR2 is YYEEEE. This CDR3 is built from 14 residues. V was pared by 3 bases and J by 0 bases, with 4 bases between. The CDR3 coding sequence is TGTGCCAGCAGCTACTTCTCTGGGGCCAACGTCCTGACTTTC. This gives the protein CASSYFSGANVLTF. Filled out from reference TRBV5-6 and TRBJ2-6, the complete variable domain reads DAGVTQSPTHLIKTRGQQVTLRCSPKSGHDTVSWYQQALGQGPQFIFQYYEEEERQRGNFPDRFSGHQFPNYSSELNVNALLLGDSALYLCASSYFSGANVLTFGAGSRLTVL.

This sequence joins TRBV6-1 and TRBJ2-7, with TRBD1 as a possible D gene (6 bases). The V and J ends lost 6 bases and 0 bases respectively, with 18 bases between them. The CDR3 sequence is 16 residues long. The germline V gene encodes CDR1 MNHNS and CDR2 SASEGT. In DNA, the CDR3 is TGTGCCAGCAGCCGCTCTTCGCAGGGGAGCTCCTACGAGCAGTACTTC. This sequence encodes CASSRSSQGSSYEQYF.

This clonotype was detected many times. The V call is TRBV11-3, the J call TRBJ2-7; 9 nucleotides match TRBD1. Germline assignment: CDR1 SGHNT and CDR2 YENEEA. After removal of 5 bases from V and 7 bases from J, the junction contained 12 bases not matched to a gene. The CDR3 length is 15 residues. The CDR3 sequence is CASSLWGTGKVEQYF. The DNA for the CDR3 is TGTGCCAGCAGCCTGTGGGGGACAGGGAAGGTAGAGCAGTACTTC.

In its sample, this clonotype was seen many times. V is TRBV12-3 or TRBV12-4 and J is TRBJ2-5; perhaps D is TRBD1 or TRBD2 (5 bases each). V lost 3 bases, J lost 5 bases, and 25 bases lay in between. The CDR3 length is 18 residues. CDR3 coding DNA: TGTGCCAGCAGTTTCGGGGCCCAAGACAGTTTAAACGGGGAGACCCAGTACTTC. It codes for CASSFGAQDSLNGETQYF.

This rearrangement joins TRBV20-1 to TRBJ1-6; 7 nucleotides align to TRBD1. Germline V gene lookup returns CDR1 DFQATT and CDR2 SNEGSKA (reference sequence). Germline trimming cut 4 bases from V and 4 bases from J; bases unmatched to any gene: 10. The CDR3 is 16 residues long. The CDR3 DNA sequence: TGCAGTGCTAAACTGTCCGGGACAGCATATAATTCACCCCTCCACTTT. Amino acid sequence: CSAKLSGTAYNSPLHF.

The genes are TRBV15 and TRBJ2-1; 12 nucleotides agree with TRBD2. Germline CDR1 and CDR2: LNHNV and YYDKDF (reference sequence). Unmatched junction bases numbered 3, after V lost 3 bases and J lost 6 bases. The CDR3 contains 15 residues. The CDR3 region has the DNA TGTGCCACCAGCAGCAGGACTAGCGGGATCAATGAGCAGTTCTTC. Translation: CATSSRTSGINEQFF.

J is TRBJ1-5 and V is TRBV2, with TRBD1 matching over 7 bases. The V gene end was trimmed by 5 bases and the J gene end by 5 bases; junction bases not matched to a gene: 6. The CDR3 covers 14 residues. The germline CDR1 and CDR2 sequences are SNHLY and FYNNEI. The CDR3 DNA reads as TGTGCCAGCAGTACTCGACAGGGAGATCAGCCCCAGCATTTT. Translating it yields CASSTRQGDQPQHF.

The rearrangement joins TRBV4-1 to TRBJ1-4; TRBD1 is a possible D gene (6 bases). The germline V gene encodes CDR1 MGHRA and CDR2 YSYEKL. The ends were cut back, 1 base at V and 4 bases at J, with 13 bases in the middle. The CDR3 contains 16 residues. CDR3 amino acids: CASSQVLRTDNEKLFF. CDR3 bases: TGCGCCAGCAGCCAAGTGCTTAGGACAGATAATGAAAAACTGTTTTTT.

This clonotype was seen a handful of times. Given a much more abundant clone one base away, this may be a read error. The V gene is TRBV5-4, the J gene TRBJ1-2; D gene ambiguous. CDR1 and CDR2 (germline): SGHNT, YYREEE (reference sequence). The CDR3 spans 14 residues. In DNA, the CDR3 is TGTGCCAGCAGCCCCGGGTCGACTAACAATGGCTACACCTTC. Amino acids: CASSPGSTNNGYTF.

The chain couples TRBV19 to TRBJ2-3; TRBD2 is a possible D gene (6 bases). CDR3 size: 13 residues. V was trimmed by 9 bases and J by 2 bases, leaving 12 bases between them. Germline-derived CDR1 and CDR2 are LNHDA and SQIVND (reference sequence). CDR3 residues: CASTGGNTDTQYF. The CDR3 nucleotides read TGTGCCAGCACCGGCGGGAACACAGATACGCAGTATTTT.

The gene calls are TRBV11-2 and TRBJ2-3; TRBD2 agrees at 9 bases. The length of the CDR3 is 19 residues. V was pared by 2 bases and J by 2 bases, with 14 bases of the junction left unmatched. CDR1 is SGHAT, CDR2 FQNNGV, per germline. In nucleotides, the CDR3 is TGTGCCAGCAGCTTATATCTCGGCACAATAGCGGGGGACACAGATACGCAGTATTTT. Its translation: CASSLYLGTIAGDTDTQYF.

This clonotype came up many times. The V and J genes are TRBV7-2 and TRBJ2-3; the match to TRBD2 covers 8 bases. With V trimmed by 5 bases and J by 3 bases, 10 bases remained unmatched. The CDR3 runs to 16 residues. Per germline, CDR1 SGHTA and CDR2 FQGNSA. The CDR3, as DNA: TGTGCCAGCAGCCCCGCGGGGGGCATGAGGACAGATACGCAGTATTTT. It specifies CASSPAGGMRTDTQYF.

This chain connects TRBV20-1 to TRBJ1-2; tentatively, D is TRBD1 (6 bases). The CDR3 consists of 16 residues. Trimming removed 0 bases at V and 4 bases at J, with 18 bases between. Looked up from germline, CDR1 is DFQATT and CDR2 is SNEGSKA (reference sequence). The CDR3 here is CSARDRGIRGTYGYTF. CDR3 in DNA: TGCAGTGCTAGAGACAGGGGCATAAGAGGAACCTATGGCTACACCTTC.

The chain carries TRBV6-1 and TRBJ2-2, with D tentatively TRBD2 (5 bases). The CDR3 has 15 residues. V lost 7 bases and J 1 base, leaving 13 bases between the germline ends. Germline V gene data show CDR1 as MNHNS and CDR2 as SASEGT. CDR3 sequence (DNA): TGTGCCAGCAAGGACCTCGGAGGGAACACCGGGGAGCTGTTTTTT. This gives the protein CASKDLGGNTGELFF.